The TCR beta chain described here comes from a study of brain T cells in children with intractable seizures. Study conclusions and caveats: HCMV serostatus was not known, and viral specificity came from CDR3 similarity only. Pre-surgery blood may have been undersampled, hiding some clones.

Method: immunoSEQ multiplex PCR; TCRdb's copy keeps in-frame clones and lacks some. The sample shows 62,000 or so clones, about 96% of them seen only once. Only cases whose brain tissue showed the highest T cell transcript signatures were sequenced. Pre-surgery treatment included at least one anti-epileptic drug. With respect to this clone: The antigen is unknown.

The CDR3 spans 15 residues. Trimming stripped 3 bases from V and 6 bases from J, with 17 bases between. CDR1 is ENHRY and CDR2 is SYGVKD in the germline V gene. V gene TRBV10-3 combines with J gene TRBJ1-1; TRBD1 is a possible D gene (6 bases). The receptor was derived from a boy in the first two years of life with focal cortical dysplasia and intractable seizures. Material: peripheral blood, obtained at surgery. This chain's CDR3 is CAISEGQTARSEAFF. In nucleotides, the CDR3 is TGTGCCATCAGTGAAGGACAGACAGCACGATCTGAAGCTTTCTTT.